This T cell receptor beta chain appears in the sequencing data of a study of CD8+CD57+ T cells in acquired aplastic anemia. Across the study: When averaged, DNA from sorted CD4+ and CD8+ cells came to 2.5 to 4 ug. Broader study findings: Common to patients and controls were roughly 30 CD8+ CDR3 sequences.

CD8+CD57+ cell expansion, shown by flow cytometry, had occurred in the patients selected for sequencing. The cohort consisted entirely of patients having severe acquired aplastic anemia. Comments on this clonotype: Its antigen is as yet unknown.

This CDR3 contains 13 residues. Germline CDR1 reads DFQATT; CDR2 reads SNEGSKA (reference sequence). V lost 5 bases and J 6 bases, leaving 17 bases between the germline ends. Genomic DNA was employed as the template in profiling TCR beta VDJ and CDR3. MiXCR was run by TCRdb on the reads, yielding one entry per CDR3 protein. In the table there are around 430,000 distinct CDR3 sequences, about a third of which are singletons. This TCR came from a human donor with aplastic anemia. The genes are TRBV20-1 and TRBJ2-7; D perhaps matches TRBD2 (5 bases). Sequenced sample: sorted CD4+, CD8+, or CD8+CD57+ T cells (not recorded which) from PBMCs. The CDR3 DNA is TGCAGTGCTTACGATGGAGGCCCCAGCGAGCAGTACTTC. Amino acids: CSAYDGGPSEQYF.